Each of the 13 T cell receptor beta chains below was sequenced from the same sample in a study of shared clonotypes between healthy human individuals. Data came from immunoSEQ multiplex PCR; TCRdb stores just in-frame clones and leaves some out. This sample has about 590,000 clones, with 95% to 96% found just once. In the naive CD8 group, cells lacked CD45RO and were positively selected for CCR7, so terminally differentiated effector memory CD45RA+ cells were left out. The sequenced sample was naive CD8+ T cells sorted from blood. Receptors were obtained from a woman in her 30s in good health.

The genes are TRBV28 and TRBJ2-3, with no clear D. Germline CDR1 reads MDHEN; CDR2 reads SYDVKM. V lost 6 bases and J 0 bases, leaving 4 bases between the germline ends. This CDR3 spans 12 amino acids. The CDR3 DNA sequence: TGTGCCAGCAGCCCGAGCACAGATACGCAGTATTTT. Amino acid sequence: CASSPSTDTQYF.

The chain links TRBV7-6 to TRBJ2-1; D is unresolved. Germline CDR1 reads SGHVS; CDR2 reads FNYEAQ. V was shortened by 5 bases and J by 1 base, with 6 bases between the two germline ends. This CDR3 has 13 residues. DNA for the CDR3: TGTGCCAGCAGCCCAGCATCCTACAATGAGCAGTTCTTC. Translated: CASSPASYNEQFF.

The chain carries TRBV14 and TRBJ2-1, with a tentative D call TRBD2 (6 bases). The germline CDR1 and CDR2 sequences are SGHDN and FVKESK. This CDR3 contains 15 residues. The V end was cut by 4 bases, the J end by 1 base, with 11 bases between. This CDR3 reads CASSLLRGSYNEQFF. The CDR3 region has the DNA TGTGCCAGCAGCCTCCTACGGGGGTCCTACAATGAGCAGTTCTTC.

In DNA form, the CDR3 reads TGTGCCAGCAGTACGGGACTAGCGGGAAACTACGAGCAGTACTTC. Translation gives CASSTGLAGNYEQYF. This chain joins TRBV27 and TRBJ2-7; 13 bases align to TRBD2. V shed 5 bases, J shed 3 bases, and the junction held 4 bases outside the gene matches. The CDR3 is made up of 15 amino acids. Germline V gene sequence: CDR1 MNHEY, CDR2 SMNVEV (reference sequence).

This chain connects TRBV13 to TRBJ1-1; 8 bases align to TRBD1. V shed 6 bases and J 1 base; nucleotides not matched to a gene: 1. The CDR3 runs 13 residues. Germline V gene lookup returns CDR1 PRHDT and CDR2 FYEKMQ (reference sequence). The chain's CDR3 is CASRGTGNTEAFF. The CDR3 DNA is TGTGCCAGCAGGGGGACAGGGAACACTGAAGCTTTCTTT.

The chain has TRBV7-2 and TRBJ2-5; no definite D call. Germline-derived CDR1 and CDR2 are SGHTA and FQGNSA. The CDR3 totals 16 residues. Trimming pared 2 bases from V and 1 base from J, leaving 14 bases between. CDR3 amino acids: CASSLYLSITQETQYF. DNA for the CDR3: TGTGCCAGCAGCTTATATCTCTCAATTACCCAAGAGACCCAGTACTTC.

The chain links TRBV19 to TRBJ1-4; no clear D gene. Per the germline V gene, CDR1 is LNHDA and CDR2 is SQIVND (reference sequence). Trimming removed 3 bases at V and 0 bases at J, with 14 bases between. This CDR3 spans 17 amino acids. The CDR3 DNA reads TGTGCCAGTAGTATTCCTTCAGAGCCTGCAACTAATGAAAAACTGTTTTTT. Its translation is CASSIPSEPATNEKLFF. Together with reference TRBV19 and TRBJ1-4, the CDR3 gives the full variable domain: DGGITQSPKYLFRKEGQNVTLSCEQNLNHDAMYWYRQDPGQGLRLIYYSQIVNDFQKGDIAEGYSVSREKKESFPLTVTSAQKNPTAFYLCASSIPSEPATNEKLFFGSGTQLSVL.

This clone has just one count. The chain links TRBV28 to TRBJ2-7, with 7 bases lining up with TRBD1. This CDR3 has 15 amino acids. The germline CDR1 and CDR2 sequences are MDHEN and SYDVKM. V lost 7 bases and J lost 4; bases outside the gene matches: 13. The CDR3 sequence is CASTTSGTAFYEQYF. DNA for the CDR3: TGTGCCAGCACTACCTCCGGGACAGCTTTTTACGAGCAGTACTTC.

Here the CDR3 DNA reads TGTGCCAGCAGCCCGGGACAGGGAGGTAAAGAGACCCAGTACTTC. Its protein product is CASSPGQGGKETQYF. The J gene is TRBJ2-5, the V gene TRBV13, with 9 bases fitting TRBD1. This CDR3 region has 15 residues. CDR1 PRHDT and CDR2 FYEKMQ come from the germline V gene (reference sequence). V dropped 5 bases and J dropped 3; count of bases not matched to a gene: 7.

The chain is built from TRBV5-1 and TRBJ2-7; TRBD2 matches 9 bases. The CDR3 is 15 residues long. V dropped 0 bases and J dropped 5; count of bases not matched to a gene: 6. Per germline, CDR1 SGHRS and CDR2 YFSETQ. The CDR3 DNA is TGCGCCAGCAGCTTGGTGGGCGGGAGGGCCGACGAGCAGTACTTC. Its translation: CASSLVGGRADEQYF.

The chain has TRBV27 and TRBJ2-7, with 7 bases aligning to TRBD2. The trim removed 10 bases at V and 7 bases at J, leaving 7 bases unmatched. Germline V gives CDR1 MNHEY, CDR2 SMNVEV (reference sequence). This CDR3 comprises 11 residues. As DNA, the CDR3 is TGTGCCATCCACACCGGGGGGGAGCAGTACTTC. Its protein product is CAIHTGGEQYF.

The chain joins TRBV19 to TRBJ2-3; TRBD1 aligns across 7 bases. The CDR3 length is 15 residues. V shed 2 bases, J shed 5 bases, and the junction held 7 bases outside the gene matches. Per germline, CDR1 LNHDA and CDR2 SQIVND (reference sequence). The CDR3 nucleotides read TGTGCCAGTAGTATACTGACAGGGAGTCGAGATACGCAGTATTTT. The encoded protein is CASSILTGSRDTQYF.

The V and J genes are TRBV5-4 and TRBJ1-4; 7 bases match TRBD1. The V gene's germline CDR1 is SGHNT and CDR2 YYREEE (reference sequence). The CDR3 has 15 amino acids. After removal of 2 bases from V and 4 bases from J, the junction contained 5 bases not matched to a gene. CDR3 amino acids: CASSFQGGDNEKLFF. As DNA, the CDR3 is TGTGCCAGCAGCTTCCAGGGGGGGGATAATGAAAAACTGTTTTTT.